This record looks at one T cell receptor (beta chain) sequence and its context. Its binding antigen is unknown. Base qualities are missing; no much larger clone stands one base away. V is reduced by 1 base and J by 5 bases, leaving a spacing of 9 bases between them. As encoded in the germline V gene, CDR1 is SGHDN while CDR2 is FVKESK. The CDR3 goes from the cysteine to the phenylalanine over 14 residues. Only the CDR3 part of the read is kept: 42 bases, read in frame from the first base. This sample stems from a study of sequential checkpoint blockade in melanoma (dated by TCRdb to the late 2010s). Regarding the research as a whole: Patients were assigned by 1:1 randomization to either first-line nivolumab followed by ipilimumab (arm A) or ipilimumab followed by nivolumab (arm B). Maintenance nivolumab was given following each of the two trial sequences. TCRbeta immunosequencing was performed on DNA from roughly 90 pretreatment melanoma tumor samples. For approximately 22 patients, matched tumor biopsies were taken both before treatment and at week 13, after single-agent nivolumab (arm A) or ipilimumab (arm B). Roughly 84% of the matched pre- and post-treatment tumor biopsy pairs came from the same lesion. Points the paper makes about the study in general: In the nivolumab-first arm (arm A), an association was found between pretreatment tumor TIL clonality and response (P = .04). Clinical benefit was about 30 times more likely to be achieved by patients whose tumor T-cell fraction and clonality increased by week 13. Larger, independent patient cohorts are needed to validate the response-prediction model that combines TCR metrics and mutation burden. Small sample sizes and reduced statistical power limited the within-arm analyses of tumor T-cell fraction. Tumor T-cell fraction and clonality were correlated with PD-L1 staining and CD8+ T-cell counts, but not with mutational load.

This specimen's treatment or condition label, interpreted: randomized to nivolumab then ipilimumab (arm A) or the reverse (arm B). None of the patients in the trial had previously been given DNA-damaging chemotherapy. CheckMate 064, a randomized, open-label phase II trial of sequential checkpoint blockade, was the source of the samples, all of which came from patients with melanoma. Tumor TCR sequencing used genomic DNA from formalin-fixed paraffin-embedded (FFPE) tissue samples. The immunoSEQ Assay was used to immunosequence TCRbeta CDR3 regions from genomic DNA. Prior to high-throughput sequencing, genomic DNA was amplified by bias-controlled multiplex PCR. In the authors' own workflow: To quantify the absolute abundance of each unique TCRbeta CDR3 region, the sequences were collapsed and filtered. Clonality, defined as 1 minus Pielou's evenness, was calculated using only productive rearrangements. Tumor T-cell fraction was calculated by normalizing TCRbeta template counts to the amount of usable DNA, which was estimated from several housekeeping genes. A previously published method was used to identify clones whose frequencies were significantly greater in on-treatment samples than in baseline samples. Held by TCRdb, this immuneACCESS table contains in-frame sequences only and omits some clones. Under half of the omission traces to an unresolved V gene where checked; the cause of the rest is unknown. V and J calls and clone size are copied from that table; D and trimming were computed from the DNA. In all, the sample holds around 2,200 clones, and roughly 26% of those were seen once. The ten largest clones add up to about 10% of the sample.

Sample: tumor tissue (inferred from file names), taken from a patient given nivolumab and ipilimumab in sequence. The chain employs TRBV14 and TRBJ2-1, with no reliable assignment of the D segment. The origin of this receptor is a human donor with melanoma. The DNA is TGTGCCAGCAGCCAAGTAAAACAGAACAATGAGCAGTTCTTC. Its product reads: CASSQVKQNNEQFF.